The clone carrying this T cell receptor beta chain was seen ten or more times. The CDR3 has 18 residues. In germline, CDR1 is MGHRA, CDR2 YSYEKL. Trimming cost V 5 bases and J 0 bases, with 22 bases left between them. This record belongs to a study of T cells in Graves' hyperthyroidism and ophthalmopathy. TCR beta CDR3 regions were amplified from RNA transcripts. Researchers ran a first-round RT-PCR on the TCR CDR3 using the HTBI primer set. Using its own MiXCR run on the multiplex PCR reads, TCRdb lists one record per CDR3 protein. The sample consists of roughly 250,000 distinct CDR3 sequences, roughly 14% of them appearing once. The study excluded patients with uncontrolled infection, other autoimmune disease, pregnancy or lactation. The authors took PBMCs from roughly 9.3 ml fresh peripheral blood.

The chain combines TRBV4-1 with TRBJ1-1, with D tentatively TRBD1 (5 bases). Input material: blood. This TCR was sampled from a woman aged 40-49 years with Graves' hyperthyroidism that later progressed to Graves' ophthalmopathy. The DNA for the CDR3 is TGCGCCAGCAGCGAAGGGCGCGGACAAAGGAGAATGAACACTGAAGCTTTCTTT. This gives the protein CASSEGRGQRRMNTEAFF.